One sample yielded the 19 T cell receptor beta chains listed below, sequenced in a study of metastatic and nonmetastatic thyroid tumors. TCRdb reassembled clones from the PCR reads with MiXCR. The sample has fewer than 30,000 clones; roughly 15% are singletons. Ahead of thyroid surgery, no patient had received treatment of any kind. Sample: blood. These receptors all come from a female donor with papillary thyroid cancer or a benign thyroid nodule (not recorded which). Some clones in this sample may be carry-over from other donors' samples.

The gene calls are TRBV20-1 and TRBJ2-1; no clear D. CDR3 size: 12 residues. CDR1 and CDR2 from the germline V gene are DFQATT and SNEGSKA (reference sequence). The V end lost 1 base, the J end lost 10 bases, and 11 bases lay between the germline ends. CDR3 nucleotides: TGCAGTGCTAGAGGCAGGTGGGCCGAGCAGTTCTTC. Protein product: CSARGRWAEQFF.

Worth noting for this clone: The junction and the germline gene differ at one end; a read error may be behind it. J is TRBJ1-2 and V is TRBV19, with D possibly matching TRBD1 (6 bases). Germline loops: CDR1 LNHDA, CDR2 SQIVND (reference sequence). The CDR3 is 13 residues long. CDR3 DNA: TGTGCCAGTAAGAGGACAGCTAACTATGGCAACACCTTC. It translates to CASKRTANYGNTF. Drawing the rest from reference TRBV19 and TRBJ1-2, the complete variable domain is DGGITQSPKYLFRKEGQNVTLSCEQNLNHDAMYWYRQDPGQGLRLIYYSQIVNDFQKGDIAEGYSVSREKKESFPLTVTSAQKNPTAFYLCASKRTANYGNTFGSGTRLTVV.

The table lists this clone with a few counts. The chain links TRBV6-1 to TRBJ1-3; D is uncertain. The CDR3 is 14 amino acids. Germline-derived CDR1 and CDR2 are MNHNS and SASEGT. V gave up 8 bases and J gave up 7 bases, with 18 bases separating them. The CDR3 spells CASGLVHPVNTIYF. The CDR3 nucleotides read TGTGCCAGCGGGCTGGTACACCCTGTGAACACCATATATTTT.

A remark on this clone: A much larger clone lies a single base off, so this may be a read error. The chain recombines TRBV6-1 with TRBJ1-2; D is unclear. The CDR3 is 15 residues long. Germline CDR1 and CDR2: MNHNS and SASEGT. Trimming stripped 0 bases from V and 4 bases from J, with 12 bases between. In nucleotides, the CDR3 is TGTGCCAGCAGTGAAGCGCCAGTGGTGGGCTATGGCTACACCTTC. Amino acids: CASSEAPVVGYGYTF.

This clone was observed a handful of times. The rearrangement uses TRBV28 and TRBJ2-1, with 10 nucleotides matching TRBD2. This CDR3 has 15 amino acids. Germline V gene lookup returns CDR1 MDHEN and CDR2 SYDVKM. Trimming removed 5 bases from V and 2 bases from J; junction bases left unmatched: 3. In nucleotides, the CDR3 is TGTGCCAGCAGTGGGACTAGCGTCACCTACAATGAGCAGTTCTTC. Its protein is CASSGTSVTYNEQFF.

There are many counts of this clone. This chain joins TRBV2 and TRBJ2-1; D might be TRBD1 or TRBD2, each matching 5 bases. The CDR3 is 12 residues long. The ends were cut back, 6 bases at V and 10 bases at J, with 13 bases in the middle. The germline V gene has CDR1 SNHLY and CDR2 FYNNEI. This chain's CDR3 is CASRQEGQEQFF. The CDR3 nucleotides are TGTGCCAGCAGACAAGAGGGGCAGGAGCAGTTCTTC.

In the case of this clone: A much larger clone differs from this one at a single base, so this may be a read error. The J gene is TRBJ1-1, the V gene TRBV3-1; D is perhaps TRBD1 (6 bases). Trimming cost V 8 bases and J 7 bases, with 17 bases left between them. CDR1 is LGHDT, CDR2 YNNKEL, per germline (reference sequence). CDR3 length equals 13 residues. Here the CDR3 reads CASVGGAGIEAFF. In DNA, the CDR3 is TGTGCCAGCGTAGGGGGGGCTGGCATTGAAGCTTTCTTT. Using reference TRBV3-1 and TRBJ1-1 for the parts outside the CDR3, the full variable domain is DTAVSQTPKYLVTQMGNDKSIKCEQNLGHDTMYWYKQDSKKFLKIMFSYNNKELIINETVPNRFSPKSPDKAHLNLHINSLELGDSAVYFCASVGGAGIEAFFGQGTRLTVV.

This clone was detected ten times or more. The CDR3 protein is CASSQEGEGYGYTF. DNA for the CDR3: TGCGCCAGCAGCCAAGAGGGGGAGGGTTATGGCTACACCTTC. The chain joins TRBV4-1 to TRBJ1-2, with D possibly matching TRBD1 (5 bases). From germline, CDR1 is MGHRA and CDR2 YSYEKL. The length of the CDR3 is 14 residues. V was cut by 0 bases and J by 5 bases, with 10 bases left in between.

By its share, this clone is medium-sized. V is TRBV27 and J is TRBJ2-2; D uncertain. Germline V gene lookup returns CDR1 MNHEY and CDR2 SMNVEV (reference sequence). This CDR3 contains 14 residues. V was trimmed by 3 bases and J by 6 bases, leaving 11 bases between them. CDR3 bases: TGTGCCAGCAGTTTCGGACGGGCCGCCGGGGAGCTGTTTTTT. It is translated as CASSFGRAAGELFF.

The chain combines TRBV19 with TRBJ1-6, with D perhaps TRBD1 (6 bases). The CDR3 is 16 amino acids. The germline V gene encodes CDR1 LNHDA and CDR2 SQIVND (reference sequence). Trimming took off 3 bases at V and 6 bases at J, with 15 bases between the two ends. CDR3 amino acids: CASSIARGSGNSPLHF. The CDR3 nucleotides read TGTGCCAGTAGTATCGCCAGGGGATCCGGTAATTCACCCCTCCACTTT.

The chain has TRBV5-1 and TRBJ2-3; no reliable D call. Trimming stripped 3 bases from V and 0 bases from J, with 11 bases between. From germline, CDR1 is SGHRS and CDR2 YFSETQ. The CDR3 has 15 residues. In DNA, the CDR3 is TGCGCCAGCAGCTCCGGCTTGGCCAGCACAGATACGCAGTATTTT. This encodes CASSSGLASTDTQYF.

This clone was counted a few times. The chain employs TRBV2 and TRBJ2-1; 11 bases agree with TRBD2. V was clipped by 5 bases and J by 5 bases; unmatched bases: 5. This CDR3 comprises 15 residues. From germline, CDR1 is SNHLY and CDR2 FYNNEI. CDR3 protein: CASSPGLAVNNEQFF. The DNA for the CDR3 is TGTGCCAGCAGTCCGGGACTAGCGGTGAACAATGAGCAGTTCTTC.

This clone was observed once. The chain is built from TRBV30 and TRBJ1-6; no reliable D call. The germline V gene has CDR1 GTSNPN and CDR2 SVGIG (reference sequence). Trimming removed 5 bases at V and 1 base at J, with 3 bases between. The CDR3 has 12 residues. The CDR3 region is CAWQSYNSPLHF. CDR3 in DNA: TGTGCCTGGCAATCCTATAATTCACCCCTCCACTTT.

Many counts were recorded for this clone. V is TRBV2 and J is TRBJ1-1, with a tentative D call TRBD1 (6 bases). The germline V gene encodes CDR1 SNHLY and CDR2 FYNNEI. The CDR3 has 13 amino acids. The V end was cut by 7 bases, the J end by 4 bases, with 13 bases between. This CDR3 reads CASMGAWGTEAFF. The CDR3 nucleotides are TGTGCCAGCATGGGGGCTTGGGGCACTGAAGCTTTCTTT.

This clone was counted between two and nine times. A read error may explain this, as a much larger clone is one base away. The sample contains more than one DNA sequence encoding this CDR3. The chain joins TRBV2 to TRBJ2-5; TRBD2 matches at 8 bases. Germline CDR1 is SNHLY and CDR2 is FYNNEI. The CDR3 consists of 18 residues. J gave up 4 bases and V 3 bases, and 16 bases lay outside the gene matches. For the CDR3, the DNA is TGTGCCAGCAGTGATAGAAGGCCGGGACTGGCGGGGGGAGAGACCCAGTACTTC. Its translation is CASSDRRPGLAGGETQYF.

This clone was counted many times. The chain couples TRBV27 to TRBJ2-6, with D perhaps TRBD1 (6 bases). The CDR3 totals 15 residues. Trimming shortened V by 5 bases and J by 7 bases, and 15 bases separated the two germline ends. Germline CDR1 MNHEY, CDR2 SMNVEV (reference sequence). Here the CDR3 reads CASSAGPGVANVLTF. For the CDR3, the DNA is TGTGCCAGCAGTGCCGGACCAGGGGTCGCCAACGTCCTGACTTTC.

This clone occurred a few times. The chain uses TRBV12-3 or TRBV12-4 and TRBJ2-7; the match to TRBD2 covers 12 bases. This CDR3 has 15 residues. V trimming: 3 bases; J trimming: 2 bases; junction bases outside the gene matches: 2. This CDR3 is CASSFSSGRAYEQYF. The CDR3 DNA follows: TGTGCCAGCAGTTTTTCTAGCGGGAGGGCCTACGAGCAGTACTTC.

This clone is medium-sized within its sample. CDR3 sequence (DNA): TGTGCCAGCAGTCCTCCACGTTCCCGGGACGCCCACTATGGCTACACCTTC. Translating gives CASSPPRSRDAHYGYTF. The chain couples TRBV27 to TRBJ1-2; D is perhaps TRBD1 (5 bases). V was trimmed by 5 bases and J by 3 bases, leaving 22 bases between them. The CDR3 spans 17 residues. Germline V lookup: CDR1 MNHEY, CDR2 SMNVEV (reference sequence).

This clone was found a few times. V usage is TRBV28 and J usage is TRBJ2-7, with D possibly being TRBD2 (6 bases). CDR1 is MDHEN, CDR2 SYDVKM, per germline. The CDR3 is made up of 14 amino acids. Between the trimmed V and J ends, which lost 3 bases and 8 bases, there was a span of 17 bases. This CDR3 reads CASSFGGDTNQQYF. Written as DNA, the CDR3 is TGTGCCAGCAGTTTCGGCGGGGATACAAATCAGCAGTACTTC.